The 6 T cell receptor beta chains below come from one sample, sequenced in a study of memory CD4+ T cells and cytomegalovirus serostatus. Single viable CD3+CD4+CD8-CD45RO+ cells were sorted as the memory CD4+ T cells. The data were produced by immunoSEQ multiplex PCR, yet TCRdb's version contains in-frame clones alone and is incomplete. The sample includes tens of thousands of clones, 79% of them seen just once. Sequenced: memory CD4+ T cells from blood. The receptors were sampled from an adult in good health and CMV-seronegative.

This clone showed up just a few times. The chain recombines TRBV2 with TRBJ2-2; 7 bases match TRBD1. The CDR3 sequence is 15 residues long. Trimming at V came to 5 bases and at J to 5 bases, leaving 8 bases not matched to a gene. Germline values: CDR1 SNHLY, CDR2 FYNNEI. CDR3 DNA: TGTGCCAGCAGTCCATGGACAGGTGCAACCGGGGAGCTGTTTTTT. Amino acids: CASSPWTGATGELFF.

The chain is built from TRBV28 and TRBJ2-3; TRBD1 matches at 11 bases. The V gene end was trimmed by 3 bases and the J gene end by 2 bases; junction bases not matched to a gene: 4. Germline V lookup: CDR1 MDHEN, CDR2 SYDVKM. The CDR3 has 16 amino acids. CDR3 in amino acids: CASSFGTGGITDTQYF. The CDR3 nucleotides are TGTGCCAGCAGTTTCGGGACAGGGGGGATCACAGATACGCAGTATTTT.

This rearrangement joins TRBV6-6 to TRBJ2-1, with TRBD2 identical over 9 bases. V trimming: 5 bases; J trimming: 9 bases; junction bases outside the gene matches: 11. Looked up from germline, CDR1 is MNHNY and CDR2 is SVGAGI (reference sequence). CDR3 length equals 15 residues. The CDR3 loop reads CASSTLAGSGGEQFF. In DNA form, the CDR3 reads TGTGCCAGCAGTACTCTAGCGGGATCAGGAGGTGAGCAGTTCTTC.

The chain uses TRBV5-1 and TRBJ2-5; D possibly corresponds to TRBD1 (5 bases). Germline V gene sequence: CDR1 SGHRS, CDR2 YFSETQ. The CDR3 runs to 15 residues. V gave up 1 base and J gave up 2 bases, with 12 bases separating them. DNA for the CDR3: TGCGCCAGCAGCTTGACGAGGCAGGGACAAGAGACCCAGTACTTC. Its protein is CASSLTRQGQETQYF.

The chain combines TRBV7-2 with TRBJ2-6; D remains unclear. CDR3 length equals 19 residues. Deletions cut 1 base from V and 2 bases from J, with 18 bases between. Germline CDR1 reads SGHTA; CDR2 reads FQGNSA. The DNA for the CDR3 is TGTGCCAGCAGCTTAGAAACCGGCAGACACCTTACTGGGGCCAACGTCCTGACTTTC. Protein sequence: CASSLETGRHLTGANVLTF.

This clone was recorded a few times. J is TRBJ2-1 and V is TRBV29-1; D is uncertain. The V and J ends lost 7 bases and 9 bases respectively, with 10 bases between them. CDR3 length: 10 residues. Germline-derived CDR1 and CDR2 are SQVTM and ANQGSEA. CDR3 amino acids: CSGQSREQFF. CDR3 coding DNA: TGCAGCGGGCAGAGTCGTGAGCAGTTCTTC.